These 10 T cell receptor beta chains were sequenced from one sample in a study of cytomegalovirus exposure and HLA in healthy donors. PCR amplification relied on 60 Vbeta primers (plus 13 Jbeta primers). The data were produced by immunoSEQ multiplex PCR, yet TCRdb's version contains in-frame clones alone and is incomplete. The repertoire includes 140,000 to 150,000 clones, approximately 65% of them detected once, and 6.5% sits in the top ten. Sequencing used PBMCs. These receptors were obtained from a woman aged 60-75 years in good health and CMV-seronegative.

This chain joins TRBV28 and TRBJ2-2; D possibly corresponds to TRBD1 (6 bases). Germline CDR1 MDHEN, CDR2 SYDVKM. The length of the CDR3 is 16 residues. Deletions cut 7 bases from V and 2 bases from J, with 17 bases between. CDR3 in DNA: TGTGCCAGCAAACAGGGCCGGAATCAAAACACCGGGGAGCTGTTTTTT. It specifies CASKQGRNQNTGELFF.

V usage is TRBV6-5 and J usage is TRBJ1-2; D unclear. In germline, CDR1 is MNHEY, CDR2 SVGAGI. The CDR3 totals 14 residues. V gave up 6 bases and J gave up 1 base, with 12 bases separating them. In nucleotides, the CDR3 is TGTGCCAGCAGACCTCCTAGGCTTAACTATGGCTACACCTTC. This gives the protein CASRPPRLNYGYTF.

As for this clone: An end of the junction does not agree with germline; a read error may underlie this. The chain recombines TRBV7-9 with TRBJ1-1, with 7 bases lining up with TRBD1. The V gene's germline CDR1 is SEHNR and CDR2 FQNEAQ (reference sequence). The CDR3 runs 16 residues. The CDR3 DNA is TGTTCCAGCAGCTTGAACTCAGGGGGTCCGAACACTGAAGCTTTCTTT. Protein product: CSSSLNSGGPNTEAFF. Variable domain in full (rest from reference TRBV7-9 and TRBJ1-1): DTGVSQNPRHKITKRGQNVTFRCDPISEHNRLYWYRQTLGQGPEFLTYFQNEAQLEKSRLLSDRFSAERPKGSFSTLEIQRTEQGDSAMYLCSSSLNSGGPNTEAFFGQGTRLTVV.

V usage is TRBV7-2 and J usage is TRBJ1-1, with TRBD1 matching 7 bases. The germline V gene has CDR1 SGHTA and CDR2 FQGNSA. The CDR3 has 15 residues. With 8 bases clipped from V and 3 bases from J, the junction kept 12 bases outside the gene matches. The CDR3 loop reads CASRPAATGHTEAFF. The CDR3 bases are TGTGCCAGCCGTCCCGCTGCGACAGGGCACACTGAAGCTTTCTTT.

The V gene is TRBV7-2, the J gene TRBJ2-5; 11 nucleotides align to TRBD2. Germline assignment: CDR1 SGHTA and CDR2 FQGNSA. V lost 5 bases to trimming and J lost 3 bases; unmatched junction nucleotides: 11. This CDR3 region has 17 residues. The DNA of the CDR3 is TGTGCCAGCAGCCGCCCCACACCGGGACTAGCGGAAGAGACCCAGTACTTC. It specifies CASSRPTPGLAEETQYF. Variable domain in full (rest from reference TRBV7-2 and TRBJ2-5): GAGVSQSPSNKVTEKGKDVELRCDPISGHTALYWYRQSLGQGLEFLIYFQGNSAPDKSGLPSDRFSAERTGGSVSTLTIQRTQQEDSAVYLCASSRPTPGLAEETQYFGPGTRLLVL.

Only a few counts were recorded for this clone. V usage is TRBV5-1 and J usage is TRBJ1-2; 8 nucleotides line up with TRBD1. V lost 2 bases to trimming and J lost 4 bases; unmatched junction nucleotides: 4. The germline V gene encodes CDR1 SGHRS and CDR2 YFSETQ. CDR3 length: 14 amino acids. The chain's CDR3 is CASSFGQGAYGYTF. In nucleotides, the CDR3 is TGCGCCAGCAGCTTTGGACAGGGCGCCTATGGCTACACCTTC.

CDR3 region: CASSQTWRGYEQYF. The CDR3 DNA reads as TGTGCCAGCAGTCAAACTTGGAGGGGTTACGAGCAGTACTTC. The chain joins TRBV6-5 to TRBJ2-7; TRBD2 is a possible D gene (6 bases). CDR3 length: 14 amino acids. Germline-derived CDR1 and CDR2 are MNHEY and SVGAGI. The V and J ends lost 5 bases and 4 bases respectively, with 15 bases between them.

This sequence joins TRBV28 and TRBJ2-2; 9 nucleotides match TRBD2. The CDR3 consists of 14 residues. J gave up 6 bases and V 7 bases, and 6 bases lay outside the gene matches. The V gene's germline CDR1 is MDHEN and CDR2 SYDVKM. Here the CDR3 reads CASKGGGAPGELFF. DNA for the CDR3: TGTGCCAGCAAGGGCGGGGGGGCCCCCGGGGAGCTGTTTTTT. The full variable domain, rest sourced from reference TRBV28 and TRBJ2-2, is DVKVTQSSRYLVKRTGEKVFLECVQDMDHENMFWYRQDPGLGLRLIYFSYDVKMKEKGDIPEGYSVSREKKERFSLILESASTNQTSMYLCASKGGGAPGELFFGEGSRLTVL.

This clone turned up a few times. V is TRBV4-3 and J is TRBJ1-4; D uncertain. The V gene lost 2 bases and the J gene lost 4 bases, with 11 bases spanning the gap. The CDR3 runs 15 residues. Germline CDR1 reads LGHNA; CDR2 reads YSLEER. This chain's CDR3 is CASSQTVLLNEKLFF. In DNA form, the CDR3 reads TGCGCCAGCAGCCAAACAGTGTTACTTAATGAAAAACTGTTTTTT.

Comment on this clone: An end of the junction does not agree with germline; a read error may underlie this. The chain has TRBV7-2 and TRBJ2-5; D gene uncertain. There are 14 residues in the CDR3. Germline assignment: CDR1 SGHTA and CDR2 FQGNSA. Here the CDR3 DNA reads TGTGCCAGCGGCTTAGAGTGGAGTCAAGAGACCCAGTACTTC. As protein: CASGLEWSQETQYF.